These T cell receptor beta chains were read from a single sample in a study of CD8+ T cells in alopecia areata. The method was immunoSEQ multiplex PCR; TCRdb's version includes in-frame clones alone and lacks a portion of them. Among about 91,000 clones listed, 40% to 45% were seen once. Sequenced material: CD4+ T cells sorted from blood. Receptors were obtained from a human donor with alopecia areata. CDR3s include the opening cysteine and the closing phenylalanine or tryptophan. Each record gives: D gene, V gene, clone size, J gene, CDR3 DNA, CDR3 protein. D genes are given only for firm matches. Where a row states a size, it is once, few, many or the class of an expanded clone; other rows omit it.

d_gene: .; v_gene: TRBV16; abundance: few; j_gene: TRBJ2-7; CDR3nt: TGTGCCAGCAGCCCCCTGGCTGGGGATAGCTCCTACGAGCAGTACTTC; CDR3aa: CASSPLAGDSSYEQYF
d_gene: .; v_gene: TRBV11-2; abundance: .; j_gene: TRBJ2-2; CDR3nt: TGTGCCAGCACCCAAGAACGAGCGCTGAACACCGGGGAGCTGTTTTTT; CDR3aa: CASTQERALNTGELFF
d_gene: .; v_gene: TRBV7-2; abundance: .; j_gene: TRBJ2-1; CDR3nt: TGTGCCAGCAGGCAGGGACATGAGCAGTTCTTC; CDR3aa: CASRQGHEQFF
d_gene: .; v_gene: TRBV29-1; abundance: .; j_gene: TRBJ2-3; CDR3nt: TGCAGCGTTGAATTAGGCGTTACGCAGTATTTT; CDR3aa: CSVELGVTQYF
d_gene: .; v_gene: TRBV29-1; abundance: .; j_gene: TRBJ2-1; CDR3nt: TGCAGCGTTCGGTGGAGGGAGCAGTTCTTC; CDR3aa: CSVRWREQFF
d_gene: .; v_gene: TRBV28; abundance: .; j_gene: TRBJ2-5; CDR3nt: TGTGCCAGCAGTTTTCTGGGCGGGGGCCTACAAGAGACCCAGTACTTC; CDR3aa: CASSFLGGGLQETQYF
d_gene: TRBD2; v_gene: TRBV30; abundance: .; j_gene: TRBJ2-1; CDR3nt: TGTGCCTGGAGGGCAGGACTAGCGGGGCTTTTGGACAATGAGCAGTTCTTC; CDR3aa: CAWRAGLAGLLDNEQFF
d_gene: .; v_gene: TRBV19; abundance: few; j_gene: TRBJ2-1; CDR3nt: TGTGCCAGTAGTATAGCCCCGGGTTGGCAGGTTGAGCAGTTCTTC; CDR3aa: CASSIAPGWQVEQFF
d_gene: .; v_gene: TRBV29-1; abundance: .; j_gene: TRBJ2-1; CDR3nt: TGCAGCGTATACGGAACAGGGTACAATGAGCAGTTCTTC; CDR3aa: CSVYGTGYNEQFF
d_gene: .; v_gene: TRBV30; abundance: .; j_gene: TRBJ2-7; CDR3nt: TGTGCCTGGAGTACTCGGGGGACCTACGAGCAGTACTTC; CDR3aa: CAWSTRGTYEQYF
d_gene: TRBD1; v_gene: TRBV30; abundance: .; j_gene: TRBJ2-5; CDR3nt: TGTGCCTGGAGTTCGGGACAGGGGGCACAGACCCAGTACTTC; CDR3aa: CAWSSGQGAQTQYF
d_gene: .; v_gene: TRBV29-1; abundance: few; j_gene: TRBJ1-2; CDR3nt: TGCAGCGTTGTCGCACAGGGATACGGCTACACCTTC; CDR3aa: CSVVAQGYGYTF
d_gene: .; v_gene: TRBV29-1; abundance: once; j_gene: TRBJ2-7; CDR3nt: TGCAGCGTTGCCGGCGCGGGACTCTTGTACGAGCAGTACTTC; CDR3aa: CSVAGAGLLYEQYF
d_gene: TRBD2; v_gene: TRBV2; abundance: .; j_gene: TRBJ2-5; CDR3nt: TGTGCCAGCAGTGCAGGACTAGCGGGAGTGAGTTGGAAGACCCAGTACTTC; CDR3aa: CASSAGLAGVSWKTQYF
d_gene: TRBD1; v_gene: TRBV28; abundance: .; j_gene: TRBJ2-7; CDR3nt: TGTGCCAGCAGGATCCAGGGGGTCCACGAGCAGTACTTC; CDR3aa: CASRIQGVHEQYF
d_gene: .; v_gene: TRBV29-1; abundance: .; j_gene: TRBJ2-1; CDR3nt: TGCAGCGTAGCGGCCCAGGGGAAAAACAATGAGCAGTTCTTC; CDR3aa: CSVAAQGKNNEQFF
d_gene: TRBD2; v_gene: TRBV2; abundance: once; j_gene: TRBJ2-5; CDR3nt: TGTGCCAGCCGACTAGCCGGGGAGACCCAGTACTTC; CDR3aa: CASRLAGETQYF
d_gene: .; v_gene: TRBV29-1; abundance: few; j_gene: TRBJ2-5; CDR3nt: TGCAGCGTTGGGAGGGCCAGGGAAGAGACCCAGTACTTC; CDR3aa: CSVGRAREETQYF
d_gene: .; v_gene: TRBV7-9; abundance: .; j_gene: TRBJ2-3; CDR3nt: TGTGCCAGCAGCCCGGGGACTAGCACAGATACGCAGTATTTT; CDR3aa: CASSPGTSTDTQYF
d_gene: .; v_gene: TRBV28; abundance: .; j_gene: TRBJ2-7; CDR3nt: TGTGCCAGCAGTTTACAGAATTGGGGTCAGAACTCCTACGAGCAGTACTTC; CDR3aa: CASSLQNWGQNSYEQYF
d_gene: .; v_gene: TRBV5-1; abundance: .; j_gene: TRBJ2-7; CDR3nt: TGCGCCAGCAGCCCACAGGATGCCTACGAGCAGTACTTC; CDR3aa: CASSPQDAYEQYF
d_gene: .; v_gene: TRBV29-1; abundance: .; j_gene: TRBJ2-2; CDR3nt: TGCAGCGTCAAGGGCTATGGGTCGCGAGACACCGGGGAGCTGTTTTTT; CDR3aa: CSVKGYGSRDTGELFF
d_gene: TRBD1; v_gene: TRBV7-9; abundance: .; j_gene: TRBJ2-7; CDR3nt: TGTGCCAGCAGCTTGCAGACAGGGGTCTACGAGCAGTACTTC; CDR3aa: CASSLQTGVYEQYF
d_gene: .; v_gene: TRBV6-5; abundance: few; j_gene: TRBJ1-6; CDR3nt: TGTGCCAGCAGTTACGACAGCAATTCACCCCTCCACTTT; CDR3aa: CASSYDSNSPLHF
d_gene: .; v_gene: TRBV2; abundance: .; j_gene: TRBJ2-3; CDR3nt: TGTGCCAGCGGTGATTTTGGGACTCTGCCCACAGATACGCAGTATTTT; CDR3aa: CASGDFGTLPTDTQYF
d_gene: .; v_gene: TRBV29-1; abundance: few; j_gene: TRBJ2-1; CDR3nt: TGCAGCGTTGGCGGGGGCAGAGGCCAACGCTCCTACAATGAGCAGTTCTTC; CDR3aa: CSVGGGRGQRSYNEQFF
d_gene: .; v_gene: TRBV2; abundance: .; j_gene: TRBJ2-1; CDR3nt: TGTGCCAGCAGGACAGGCTGGGATGAGCAGTTCTTC; CDR3aa: CASRTGWDEQFF
d_gene: .; v_gene: TRBV30; abundance: few; j_gene: TRBJ2-2; CDR3nt: TGTGCCGGGAGGTGGACACCTTCTTTGACCGGGGAGCTGTTTTTT; CDR3aa: CAGRWTPSLTGELFF
d_gene: .; v_gene: TRBV28; abundance: .; j_gene: TRBJ2-3; CDR3nt: TGTGCCTGCGCGGATACCACAGATACGCAGTATTTT; CDR3aa: CACADTTDTQYF
d_gene: .; v_gene: TRBV4-1; abundance: .; j_gene: TRBJ1-2; CDR3nt: TGCGCCAGCAGCCTGGAAAGTGCCCAGGGCAGGGGCTACACCTTC; CDR3aa: CASSLESAQGRGYTF
d_gene: .; v_gene: TRBV5-6; abundance: .; j_gene: TRBJ2-3; CDR3nt: TGTGCCAGCAGCTTGCGGGTAGGGCTCGATACGCAGTATTTT; CDR3aa: CASSLRVGLDTQYF
d_gene: TRBD1; v_gene: TRBV29-1; abundance: few; j_gene: TRBJ2-5; CDR3nt: TGCAGCGTCCTCCACCGACGAACGACAGGGCTGGGGGAGACCCAGTACTTC; CDR3aa: CSVLHRRTTGLGETQYF
d_gene: .; v_gene: TRBV7-2; abundance: few; j_gene: TRBJ2-3; CDR3nt: TGTGCCAGCAGCTTACGTGCGGACCATAGCACAGATACGCAGTATTTT; CDR3aa: CASSLRADHSTDTQYF
d_gene: .; v_gene: TRBV29-1; abundance: .; j_gene: TRBJ2-4; CDR3nt: TGCAGCGTTGAGAAGTTTCGGGGGTCTAAAAACATTCAGTACTTC; CDR3aa: CSVEKFRGSKNIQYF
d_gene: .; v_gene: TRBV30; abundance: .; j_gene: TRBJ2-7; CDR3nt: TGTGCCTGGAGTAAGGGCGGGACCCACGAGCAGTACTTC; CDR3aa: CAWSKGGTHEQYF
d_gene: .; v_gene: TRBV29-1; abundance: few; j_gene: TRBJ2-7; CDR3nt: TGCAGCGCCCTCGACGATGCGGGCTACGAGCAGTACTTC; CDR3aa: CSALDDAGYEQYF
d_gene: .; v_gene: TRBV29-1; abundance: few; j_gene: TRBJ1-2; CDR3nt: TGCAGCGTTGAAGATAGGGGAGGGAAGGAAGCTGGCTACACCTTC; CDR3aa: CSVEDRGGKEAGYTF
d_gene: TRBD2; v_gene: TRBV7-2; abundance: .; j_gene: TRBJ2-5; CDR3nt: TGTGCCAGCAACGTCCGGGGGGTGAAAGAGACCCAGTACTTC; CDR3aa: CASNVRGVKETQYF
d_gene: .; v_gene: TRBV15; abundance: few; j_gene: TRBJ2-6; CDR3nt: TGTGCCACCAGACTAACTGGGGCCAACGTCCTGACTTTC; CDR3aa: CATRLTGANVLTF
d_gene: .; v_gene: TRBV29-1; abundance: .; j_gene: TRBJ2-7; CDR3nt: TGCAGCGTTGAAGGAGGACATCTGGAACTCTACGAGCAGTACTTC; CDR3aa: CSVEGGHLELYEQYF
d_gene: .; v_gene: TRBV7-2; abundance: once; j_gene: TRBJ2-7; CDR3nt: TGTGCCAGCAGCCCCTTAAGACCCGCCTACGAGCAGTACTTC; CDR3aa: CASSPLRPAYEQYF
d_gene: .; v_gene: TRBV6-5; abundance: .; j_gene: TRBJ2-7; CDR3nt: TGTGCCAGCAGTTACGGGGAGCGGCAGTACTTC; CDR3aa: CASSYGERQYF
d_gene: TRBD1; v_gene: TRBV7-8; abundance: .; j_gene: TRBJ1-6; CDR3nt: TGTGCCAGCAGCTTACGTGGGACAGGAGGTTCACCCCTCCACTTT; CDR3aa: CASSLRGTGGSPLHF
d_gene: .; v_gene: TRBV5-1; abundance: .; j_gene: TRBJ1-2; CDR3nt: TGCGCCAGCAGCCGCGGGGACTATGGCTACACCTTC; CDR3aa: CASSRGDYGYTF
d_gene: .; v_gene: TRBV28; abundance: few; j_gene: TRBJ2-7; CDR3nt: TGTGCCAGCAGTAGCCCCGGGACACCTGGCTCCTACGAGCAGTACTTC; CDR3aa: CASSSPGTPGSYEQYF
d_gene: .; v_gene: TRBV29-1; abundance: .; j_gene: TRBJ1-2; CDR3nt: TGCAGCGCCTGGGGGGATGAGGGACATGGCTACACCTTC; CDR3aa: CSAWGDEGHGYTF
d_gene: .; v_gene: TRBV4-3; abundance: once; j_gene: TRBJ2-7; CDR3nt: TGCGCCAGCAGCCAGGGGAACAGGGTCCCCCACGAGCAGTACTTC; CDR3aa: CASSQGNRVPHEQYF
d_gene: .; v_gene: TRBV11-3; abundance: .; j_gene: TRBJ2-5; CDR3nt: TGTGCCAGCAGCCACGGGAAGCGGGCCGAGGGACCGGAGACCCAGTACTTC; CDR3aa: CASSHGKRAEGPETQYF
d_gene: .; v_gene: TRBV5-1; abundance: .; j_gene: TRBJ2-7; CDR3nt: TGCGCCAGCAGCAAAACCTACCGGGCCCCAAATCCCGGGATTAAAGGTGGCGAGCAGTACTTC; CDR3aa: CASSKTYRAPNPGIKGGEQYF
d_gene: .; v_gene: TRBV30; abundance: .; j_gene: TRBJ2-7; CDR3nt: TGTGCCTGGAGTGCCGAGACGTGGCAGTACTTC; CDR3aa: CAWSAETWQYF
d_gene: TRBD1; v_gene: TRBV30; abundance: .; j_gene: TRBJ2-2; CDR3nt: TGTGCCTGGGAAAGGACAGGGTTTACCGGGGAGCTGTTTTTT; CDR3aa: CAWERTGFTGELFF
d_gene: TRBD2; v_gene: TRBV11-2; abundance: few; j_gene: TRBJ2-5; CDR3nt: TGTGCCAGCAACGAAGCGGGGGAGACCCAGTACTTC; CDR3aa: CASNEAGETQYF
d_gene: .; v_gene: TRBV5-1; abundance: .; j_gene: TRBJ1-6; CDR3nt: TGCGCCAGCAGCTCGCGAGACCCTCGAAATTCACCCCTCCACTTT; CDR3aa: CASSSRDPRNSPLHF
d_gene: TRBD1; v_gene: TRBV5-1; abundance: once; j_gene: TRBJ2-7; CDR3nt: TGCGCCAGCAGCCTGGGCGCGGGACAGGACTCCTACGAGCAGTACTTC; CDR3aa: CASSLGAGQDSYEQYF
d_gene: .; v_gene: TRBV5-1; abundance: .; j_gene: TRBJ2-1; CDR3nt: TGCGCCAGCAGCTTGGCCGGGCGTAACAATGAGCAGTTCTTC; CDR3aa: CASSLAGRNNEQFF
d_gene: .; v_gene: TRBV6-5; abundance: few; j_gene: TRBJ1-2; CDR3nt: TGTGCCAGCAGTTACTCGGTGGACAGCCCCTATGGCTACACCTTC; CDR3aa: CASSYSVDSPYGYTF
d_gene: .; v_gene: TRBV9; abundance: .; j_gene: TRBJ2-1; CDR3nt: TGTGCCAGCAGCGTAGAGGGGATCAGGTCCTACAATGAGCAGTTCTTC; CDR3aa: CASSVEGIRSYNEQFF
d_gene: .; v_gene: TRBV29-1; abundance: .; j_gene: TRBJ2-3; CDR3nt: TGCAGCGTTGACTTTGGTAGCACAGATACGCAGTATTTT; CDR3aa: CSVDFGSTDTQYF
d_gene: .; v_gene: TRBV11-2; abundance: .; j_gene: TRBJ2-7; CDR3nt: TGTGCCAGCAGCCCATTCTACGAGCAGTACTTC; CDR3aa: CASSPFYEQYF
d_gene: .; v_gene: TRBV5-1; abundance: .; j_gene: TRBJ1-2; CDR3nt: TGCGCCAGCAGCTTGGACAGGTTCTATGGCTACACCTTC; CDR3aa: CASSLDRFYGYTF